This entry lists 31 T cell receptor beta chains sequenced from one sample in a study of shared clonotypes between healthy human individuals. As defined, naive CD8 cells were CD45RO-negative and positively selected for CCR7, with terminally differentiated effector memory CD45RA+ cells excluded. The repertoire was sequenced with immunoSEQ multiplex PCR; TCRdb's copy has only in-frame clones and lacks some. The sample shows more than 2 million clones, over 85% of them seen only once. The material sequenced was naive CD8+ T cells from PBMCs. All receptors come from a man between 18 and 35 years old in good health. Some clones in this sample may be carry-over from other donors' samples.

The chain couples TRBV2 to TRBJ1-1; D remains unclear. CDR3 size: 15 residues. The germline V gene has CDR1 SNHLY and CDR2 FYNNEI. The germline V and J ends were trimmed by 7 bases and 4 bases, with 19 bases remaining between them. This CDR3 is CASTPGSIVRTEAFF. In DNA, the CDR3 is TGTGCCAGCACCCCGGGCTCCATAGTTCGCACTGAAGCTTTCTTT.

The gene calls are TRBV11-2 and TRBJ1-1; D uncertain. Trimming left V 2 bases short and J 3 bases short, with 16 bases between. Per germline, CDR1 SGHAT and CDR2 FQNNGV. The CDR3 is 16 amino acids. The CDR3 loop reads CASSLFSVGKDTEAFF. The CDR3 region has the DNA TGTGCCAGCAGCTTATTCTCCGTGGGCAAGGACACTGAAGCTTTCTTT.

This rearrangement joins TRBV11-1 to TRBJ2-5; 10 nucleotides agree with TRBD1. This CDR3 has 16 residues. J gave up 3 bases and V 4 bases, and 8 bases lay outside the gene matches. CDR1 SGHAT and CDR2 FQDESV come from the germline V gene (reference sequence). This CDR3 is CASSSRTGGTKETQYF. The CDR3 DNA follows: TGTGCCAGCAGCTCGAGGACAGGGGGGACTAAAGAGACCCAGTACTTC.

The chain recombines TRBV14 with TRBJ2-7; perhaps TRBD1 as D (6 bases). Germline CDR1 reads SGHDN; CDR2 reads FVKESK. The CDR3 runs to 15 residues. Trimming removed 1 base at V and 3 bases at J, with 13 bases between. The CDR3 bases are TGTGCCAGCAGCCAAGGCCGATCACAGGGCTACGAGCAGTACTTC. This encodes CASSQGRSQGYEQYF.

The chain links TRBV19 to TRBJ2-2; tentatively, D is TRBD1 or TRBD2 (5 bases each). V was cut by 3 bases and J by 3 bases, with 11 bases left in between. There are 15 residues in the CDR3. Germline V lookup: CDR1 LNHDA, CDR2 SQIVND (reference sequence). The CDR3 DNA follows: TGTGCCAGTAGTATGGGGGAGTTCGACACCGGGGAGCTGTTTTTT. Translating it yields CASSMGEFDTGELFF.

This clone was observed a few times. The chain has TRBV6-4 and TRBJ1-1; the D is unclear. Germline CDR1 reads MRHNA; CDR2 reads SNTAGT. The CDR3 has 14 residues. Trimming left V 4 bases short and J 3 bases short, with 12 bases between. This CDR3 reads CASSVWFGDTEAFF. The DNA of the CDR3 is TGTGCCAGCAGTGTTTGGTTTGGGGACACTGAAGCTTTCTTT.

The chain uses TRBV5-6 and TRBJ2-6; D not resolved. With 0 bases removed from V and 4 bases from J, the gap between germline ends came to 8 bases. This CDR3 spans 15 amino acids. Germline CDR1 SGHDT, CDR2 YYEEEE. CDR3 bases: TGTGCCAGCAGCTTGGGACCCGCCGGGGCCAACGTCCTGACTTTC. This translates into CASSLGPAGANVLTF.

This clone was observed once. The chain joins TRBV6-5 to TRBJ2-1; D gene ambiguous. Per the germline V gene, CDR1 is MNHEY and CDR2 is SVGAGI. The V end was cut by 6 bases, the J end by 4 bases, with 7 bases between. The CDR3 is 12 amino acids. As DNA, the CDR3 is TGTGCCAGCAGGTCACTATACAATGAGCAGTTCTTC. Amino acid sequence: CASRSLYNEQFF.

The rearrangement joins TRBV7-2 to TRBJ1-1; D not resolved. V gave up 6 bases and J gave up 5 bases, with 16 bases separating them. This CDR3 is built from 14 residues. Germline assignment: CDR1 SGHTA and CDR2 FQGNSA. In nucleotides, the CDR3 is TGTGCCAGCAGTTACACGGAAGGGCGGACTGAAGCTTTCTTT. Translating gives CASSYTEGRTEAFF.

The V gene is TRBV7-2, the J gene TRBJ2-2; D unresolved. V lost 0 bases and J lost 8, with 4 bases in between. CDR3 size: 12 residues. Germline V gene lookup returns CDR1 SGHTA and CDR2 FQGNSA. The CDR3 reads CASSLARGELFF. The DNA for the CDR3 is TGTGCCAGCAGCTTAGCGAGGGGGGAGCTGTTTTTT. Based on the CDR3 plus reference TRBV7-2 and TRBJ2-2, the full variable domain is GAGVSQSPSNKVTEKGKDVELRCDPISGHTALYWYRQSLGQGLEFLIYFQGNSAPDKSGLPSDRFSAERTGGSVSTLTIQRTQQEDSAVYLCASSLARGELFFGEGSRLTVL.

This clone was detected only once. This specimen includes other DNA sequences encoding the same CDR3. The CDR3 region is CASSLLAGGYNEQFF. CDR3 nucleotides: TGTGCCAGTAGTTTACTAGCGGGGGGATACAATGAGCAGTTCTTC. This chain links TRBV19 with TRBJ2-1; 12 bases line up with TRBD2. Losses at the gene ends were 5 bases for V and 4 bases for J; bases not matched to a gene: 3. CDR3 length: 15 amino acids. Germline CDR1 is LNHDA and CDR2 is SQIVND (reference sequence).

The chain is built from TRBV11-2 and TRBJ2-7; 8 bases fit TRBD2. The length of the CDR3 is 15 residues. V was pared by 0 bases and J by 2 bases, with 3 bases of the junction left unmatched. Germline lookup yields CDR1 SGHAT and CDR2 FQNNGV. In DNA form, the CDR3 reads TGTGCCAGCAGCTTAGACGCGGGGGGACCCTACGAGCAGTACTTC. The encoded protein is CASSLDAGGPYEQYF. The full variable domain, its missing parts supplied by reference TRBV11-2 and TRBJ2-7, is EAGVAQSPRYKIIEKRQSVAFWCNPISGHATLYWYQQILGQGPKLLIQFQNNGVVDDSQLPKDRFSAERLKGVDSTLKIQPAKLEDSAVYLCASSLDAGGPYEQYFGPGTRLTVT.

Regarding this clone: Other DNA sequences in the same sample also yield this CDR3. This chain uses TRBV27 with TRBJ1-4; 9 nucleotides agree with TRBD1. Germline V gives CDR1 MNHEY, CDR2 SMNVEV (reference sequence). CDR3 size: 17 residues. V gave up 4 bases and J gave up 1 base; unmatched junction bases: 7. CDR3 region: CASSSGTGYGTNEKLFF. CDR3 DNA sequence: TGTGCCAGCAGTTCCGGGACAGGGTATGGAACTAATGAAAAACTGTTTTTT. Filled out from reference TRBV27 and TRBJ1-4, the complete variable domain reads EAQVTQNPRYLITVTGKKLTVTCSQNMNHEYMSWYRQDPGLGLRQIYYSMNVEVTDKGDVPEGYKVSRKEKRNFPLILESPSPNQTSLYFCASSSGTGYGTNEKLFFGSGTQLSVL.

This chain uses TRBV19 with TRBJ1-2; TRBD1 agrees at 7 bases. V shed 8 bases and J 0 bases; nucleotides not matched to a gene: 3. Per the germline V gene, CDR1 is LNHDA and CDR2 is SQIVND (reference sequence). This CDR3 is 13 amino acids long. CDR3 in DNA: TGTGCCAGTGCCGGGACAGCTAACTATGGCTACACCTTC. It codes for CASAGTANYGYTF.

The chain couples TRBV27 to TRBJ1-2; possibly TRBD1 for D (5 bases). The CDR3 length is 14 residues. The germline V and J ends were trimmed by 3 bases and 3 bases, with 11 bases remaining between them. Germline V gene sequence: CDR1 MNHEY, CDR2 SMNVEV (reference sequence). CDR3 sequence: CASSFQGGHYGYTF. CDR3 DNA: TGTGCCAGCAGTTTCCAGGGAGGGCACTATGGCTACACCTTC.

The V and J genes are TRBV7-6 and TRBJ2-7, with 10 bases that match TRBD2. Germline trimming cut 8 bases from V and 5 bases from J; bases unmatched to any gene: 6. Germline lookup yields CDR1 SGHVS and CDR2 FNYEAQ. The CDR3 loop spans 13 amino acids. The CDR3, as DNA: TGTGCCAGCTCCAGCGGGAGGGCCCACGAGCAGTACTTC. This translates into CASSSGRAHEQYF.

The chain joins TRBV11-2 to TRBJ2-3; D is unresolved. CDR1 is SGHAT and CDR2 is FQNNGV in the germline V gene. CDR3 length equals 15 residues. The germline V and J ends were trimmed by 5 bases and 1 base, with 13 bases remaining between them. CDR3 in amino acids: CASSPNPGGTDTQYF. DNA of the CDR3: TGTGCCAGCAGCCCAAACCCGGGCGGCACAGATACGCAGTATTTT.

The chain has TRBV19 and TRBJ2-7; TRBD1 aligns across 7 bases. The CDR3 consists of 15 residues. Germline-derived CDR1 and CDR2 are LNHDA and SQIVND (reference sequence). V trimming: 10 bases; J trimming: 2 bases; junction bases outside the gene matches: 14. CDR3 region: CATRPAWDSPYEQYF. CDR3 nucleotides: TGTGCCACCCGCCCCGCCTGGGACAGCCCCTACGAGCAGTACTTC.

The rearrangement links TRBV27 to TRBJ2-7; tentatively, D is TRBD2 (6 bases). V shed 5 bases and J shed 3 bases, with 17 bases lying between them. The CDR3 is 15 amino acids. Germline values: CDR1 MNHEY, CDR2 SMNVEV (reference sequence). The CDR3 coding sequence is TGTGCCAGCAGTACCCGACTAGTAGAAGGCTACGAGCAGTACTTC. Translation: CASSTRLVEGYEQYF.

The V gene is TRBV5-4, the J gene TRBJ2-1, with TRBD1 identical over 7 bases. Germline CDR1 and CDR2: SGHNT and YYREEE (reference sequence). Unmatched junction bases numbered 3, after V lost 2 bases and J lost 4 bases. The CDR3 is 14 residues long. CDR3 region: CASSFRDSYNEQFF. CDR3 bases: TGTGCCAGCAGCTTTCGGGACAGTTACAATGAGCAGTTCTTC. Drawing the rest from reference TRBV5-4 and TRBJ2-1, the complete variable domain is ETGVTQSPTHLIKTRGQQVTLRCSSQSGHNTVSWYQQALGQGPQFIFQYYREEENGRGNFPPRFSGLQFPNYSSELNVNALELDDSALYLCASSFRDSYNEQFFGPGTRLTVL.

A word on this clone: This specimen includes other DNA sequences encoding the same CDR3. The V gene is TRBV6-5, the J gene TRBJ2-1; D is undetermined. Germline lookup yields CDR1 MNHEY and CDR2 SVGAGI. The CDR3 totals 12 residues. The ends were cut back, 5 bases at V and 3 bases at J, with 5 bases in the middle. The CDR3 coding sequence is TGTGCCAGCAGTGGTAGCTACAATGAGCAGTTCTTC. Amino acids: CASSGSYNEQFF.

The V call is TRBV2, the J call TRBJ2-1; 9 nucleotides line up with TRBD2. The V and J ends lost 6 bases and 3 bases, in that order; junction bases with no gene match: 9. There are 16 residues in the CDR3. In germline, CDR1 is SNHLY, CDR2 FYNNEI. This CDR3 reads CASREPGLAVYNEQFF. CDR3 DNA sequence: TGTGCCAGCAGAGAGCCGGGACTAGCAGTCTACAATGAGCAGTTCTTC.

The J gene is TRBJ1-5, the V gene TRBV5-1; D is ambiguous. Germline V gene sequence: CDR1 SGHRS, CDR2 YFSETQ. The CDR3 has 13 residues. Trimming cost V 0 bases and J 4 bases, with 5 bases left between them. CDR3 sequence reads: CASSLALNQPQHF. CDR3 nucleotide sequence: TGCGCCAGCAGCTTGGCCTTAAATCAGCCCCAGCATTTT.

The J gene is TRBJ1-1, the V gene TRBV7-2; 7 nucleotides align to TRBD1. The length of the CDR3 is 14 residues. Per the germline V gene, CDR1 is SGHTA and CDR2 is FQGNSA. V trimming: 4 bases; J trimming: 2 bases; junction bases outside the gene matches: 4. CDR3 protein: CASSSDRDNTEAFF. In DNA form, the CDR3 reads TGTGCCAGCAGCTCCGACAGGGACAACACTGAAGCTTTCTTT.

On this clone itself: The same CDR3 arises from other DNA sequences in this sample as well. The chain links TRBV7-9 to TRBJ1-2; the D is unclear. The CDR3 is made up of 14 amino acids. Germline CDR1 is SEHNR and CDR2 is FQNEAQ (reference sequence). V gave up 1 base and J gave up 4 bases, with 10 bases separating them. The CDR3 is CASSLGRDGYGYTF. The CDR3 bases are TGTGCCAGCAGCTTAGGGCGGGATGGCTATGGCTACACCTTC.

This chain links TRBV19 with TRBJ1-5; D unresolved. CDR1 and CDR2 from the germline V gene are LNHDA and SQIVND (reference sequence). CDR3 length: 16 amino acids. V dropped 3 bases and J dropped 0 bases, with 12 bases sitting between them. CDR3 in DNA: TGTGCCAGTAGTATCCGTAGACAACTTAGCAATCAGCCCCAGCATTTT. Amino acids: CASSIRRQLSNQPQHF.

The chain is built from TRBV27 and TRBJ1-2; 8 nucleotides match TRBD1. Germline V gives CDR1 MNHEY, CDR2 SMNVEV (reference sequence). The CDR3 has 15 amino acids. Trimming took 5 bases from V and 8 from J; bases not matched to a gene: 13. CDR3 residues: CASSPGRGQTEGYTF. The CDR3 nucleotides are TGTGCCAGCAGTCCGGGCAGGGGGCAGACGGAGGGCTACACCTTC.

The V call is TRBV28, the J call TRBJ2-2; 10 bases agree with TRBD2. After removal of 11 bases from V and 3 bases from J, the junction contained 15 bases not matched to a gene. The CDR3 sequence is 17 residues long. CDR1 MDHEN and CDR2 SYDVKM come from the germline V gene. The CDR3 reads CAGRASGSYPHTGELFF. The CDR3 DNA is TGTGCCGGCCGGGCTAGCGGGAGCTACCCCCACACCGGGGAGCTGTTTTTT.

J is TRBJ2-1 and V is TRBV13; D gene uncertain. V lost 0 bases to trimming and J lost 4 bases, with 7 bases between them. This CDR3 contains 14 residues. Germline CDR1 is PRHDT and CDR2 is FYEKMQ (reference sequence). The CDR3 sequence: CASSLGSAYNEQFF. In DNA, the CDR3 is TGTGCCAGCAGCTTAGGCAGCGCATACAATGAGCAGTTCTTC.

This rearrangement joins TRBV4-3 to TRBJ1-2; no clear D gene. The germline CDR1 and CDR2 sequences are LGHNA and YSLEER. The CDR3 is 16 amino acids. V was cut by 0 bases and J by 4 bases, with 15 bases left in between. The CDR3, as DNA: TGCGCCAGCAGCCAAGACTTGGCCACACGCACCTATGGCTACACCTTC. It encodes CASSQDLATRTYGYTF.

The J gene is TRBJ2-2, the V gene TRBV7-9; D remains unclear. The germline CDR1 and CDR2 sequences are SEHNR and FQNEAQ (reference sequence). The CDR3 length is 14 residues. V was cut by 1 base and J by 3 bases, with 6 bases left in between. In DNA form, the CDR3 reads TGTGCCAGCAGCTTAGTACCGGACACCGGGGAGCTGTTTTTT. It translates to CASSLVPDTGELFF.